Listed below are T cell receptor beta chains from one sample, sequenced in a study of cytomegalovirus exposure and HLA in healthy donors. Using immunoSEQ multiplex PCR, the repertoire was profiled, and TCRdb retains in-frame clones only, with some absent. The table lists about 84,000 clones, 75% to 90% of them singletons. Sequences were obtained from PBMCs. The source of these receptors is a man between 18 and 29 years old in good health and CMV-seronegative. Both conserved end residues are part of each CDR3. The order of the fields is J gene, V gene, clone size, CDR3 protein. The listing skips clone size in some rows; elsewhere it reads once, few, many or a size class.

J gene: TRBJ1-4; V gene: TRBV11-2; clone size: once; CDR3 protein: CASSLVRGTNEKLFF
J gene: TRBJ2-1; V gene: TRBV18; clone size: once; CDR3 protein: CASSHLAGDYSSYNEQFF
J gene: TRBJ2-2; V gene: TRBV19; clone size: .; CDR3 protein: CASSIVGGGTNTGELFF
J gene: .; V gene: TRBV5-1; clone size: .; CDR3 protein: CASSFEGGPYEQYF
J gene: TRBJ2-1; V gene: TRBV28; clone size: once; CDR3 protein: CTSSLAPKSRGVYNEQFF
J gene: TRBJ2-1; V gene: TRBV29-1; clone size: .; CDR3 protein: CSVEDPRGQGAKNEQFF
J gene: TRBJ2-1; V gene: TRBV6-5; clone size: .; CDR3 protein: CASRDGTRRFNEQFF
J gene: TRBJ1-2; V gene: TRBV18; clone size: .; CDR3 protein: CASSPFETPGQGRGYTF
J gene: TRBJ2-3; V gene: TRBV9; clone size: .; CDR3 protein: CASSVALAGLQDTQYF
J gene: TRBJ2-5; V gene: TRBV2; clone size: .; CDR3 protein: CASRGLAGIETQYF
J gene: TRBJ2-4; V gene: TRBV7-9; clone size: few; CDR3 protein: CASSLRSDIQYF
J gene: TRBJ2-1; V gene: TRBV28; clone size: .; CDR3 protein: CASRNFLAGDFYNEQFF
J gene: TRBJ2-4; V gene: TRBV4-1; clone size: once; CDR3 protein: CASSQEGVNLAKNIQYF